The 27 T cell receptor beta chains reported below all come from one sample, sequenced in a study of Tregs in tolerant kidney transplant recipients. Antigen specificity for these receptors is unknown. After 5 to 7 days with irradiated graft donor PBMCs, CFSE-labeled recipient PBMCs were FACS-sorted. The protocol was immunoSEQ multiplex PCR, while the TCRdb copy is restricted to in-frame clones and leaves out a portion. In the table there are 15,000 or so clones, about half of which are singletons. The input for sequencing was CD4+ T cells from blood cultured with allogeneic cells, taken before the transplant. Receptors were obtained from a human patient who received a combined kidney and bone marrow transplant.

Written as DNA, the CDR3 is TGTGCCAGCAGTTTCATACCGACAGGGGGCTTCAACGAGCAGTACTTC. Translated: CASSFIPTGGFNEQYF. The rearrangement uses TRBV6-6 and TRBJ2-7; 10 nucleotides align to TRBD1. The length of the CDR3 is 16 residues. Germline V gene sequence: CDR1 MNHNY, CDR2 SVGAGI (reference sequence). V shed 4 bases, J shed 5 bases, and the junction held 11 bases outside the gene matches.

This chain uses TRBV6-5 with TRBJ1-1; no reliable D call. V was clipped by 0 bases and J by 5 bases, with 13 bases between them. The length of the CDR3 is 15 residues. CDR1 is MNHEY and CDR2 is SVGAGI in the germline V gene. The CDR3: CASSYSGGRGTEAFF. Written as DNA, the CDR3 is TGTGCCAGCAGTTACTCGGGAGGGAGAGGGACTGAAGCTTTCTTT.

The sample holds one count of this clone. The chain couples TRBV5-6 to TRBJ2-1; TRBD1 agrees at 10 bases. The germline gives CDR1 SGHDT, CDR2 YYEEEE. Trimming at V came to 3 bases and at J to 7 bases, leaving 4 bases not matched to a gene. This CDR3 contains 14 residues. CDR3 in DNA: TGTGCCAGCAGCTCTAGACAGGGGGCTAATGAGCAGTTCTTC. It codes for CASSSRQGANEQFF.

The genes are TRBV18 and TRBJ2-5; TRBD2 agrees at 9 bases. The J call may be incorrect, as the DNA end agrees better with TRBJ2-7. The CDR3 is 15 amino acids. Germline V gives CDR1 KGHSH, CDR2 LQKENI. In nucleotides, the CDR3 is TGTGCCAGCTCGTCAGAGGCCGCGGGAGGGGACGAGCAGTACTTC. It codes for CASSSEAAGGDEQYF.

V gene TRBV6-9 combines with J gene TRBJ1-2, with a weak D call TRBD1 (6 bases). V gave up 5 bases and J gave up 6 bases, with 13 bases separating them. The CDR3 loop spans 13 amino acids. The germline CDR1 and CDR2 sequences are MNHGY and SVAAGI. The CDR3 reads CASSPQGFHGYTF. CDR3 sequence (DNA): TGTGCCAGCAGTCCCCAGGGGTTCCATGGCTACACCTTC.

The gene calls are TRBV7-6 and TRBJ2-7, with 10 bases lining up with TRBD1. From germline, CDR1 is SGHVS and CDR2 FNYEAQ. J was trimmed by 5 bases and V by 5 bases; bases with no gene match: 9. The CDR3 sequence is 15 residues long. Here the CDR3 reads CASSPRTGQGNEQYF. The CDR3 region has the DNA TGTGCCAGCAGCCCCAGAACGGGACAGGGGAACGAGCAGTACTTC.

A few counts support this clone. The chain couples TRBV29-1 to TRBJ2-7; 8 nucleotides line up with TRBD1. CDR1 SQVTM and CDR2 ANQGSEA come from the germline V gene. The ends lost 4 bases at V and 2 bases at J; junction bases unmatched: 4. This CDR3 contains 13 residues. The CDR3 coding sequence is TGCAGCGTTGGTACAGGGGGACCCTACGAGCAGTACTTC. The encoded protein is CSVGTGGPYEQYF.

The sample holds one count of this clone. The gene calls are TRBV2 and TRBJ2-7, with D hard to call. This CDR3 has 13 residues. Germline CDR1 is SNHLY and CDR2 is FYNNEI. Trimming pared 2 bases from V and 6 bases from J, leaving 11 bases between. The CDR3 nucleotides read TGTGCCAGCAGTGAAAGCATATCGCCCGAGCAGTACTTC. Its translation is CASSESISPEQYF.

The rearrangement joins TRBV15 to TRBJ2-7; 8 nucleotides line up with TRBD1. The CDR3 has 15 residues. The V gene's germline CDR1 is LNHNV and CDR2 YYDKDF (reference sequence). V lost 1 base, J lost 2 bases, and 4 bases stayed unmatched. This CDR3 is CATSRARTGTYEQYF. DNA for the CDR3: TGTGCCACCAGCAGAGCCCGGACAGGGACCTACGAGCAGTACTTC.

In this sample, this clone turned up a few times. This chain joins TRBV6-1 and TRBJ1-5; D is unresolved. Deletions cut 4 bases from V and 5 bases from J, with 9 bases between. Germline V lookup: CDR1 MNHNS, CDR2 SASEGT. The CDR3 has 13 amino acids. The CDR3 coding sequence is TGTGCCAGCAGTGCGTCAGCGGATCAGCCCCAGCATTTT. Translation gives CASSASADQPQHF.

By share of the sample, this clone is medium-sized (0.01 to 0.1%). J is TRBJ2-3 and V is TRBV27, with D tentatively TRBD2 (6 bases). V was trimmed by 0 bases and J by 3 bases, leaving 10 bases between them. The CDR3 spans 15 residues. CDR1 and CDR2 from the germline V gene are MNHEY and SMNVEV (reference sequence). CDR3 sequence reads: CASSLSGGFTDTQYF. The DNA of the CDR3 is TGTGCCAGCAGTTTATCGGGGGGTTTTACAGATACGCAGTATTTT.

The rearrangement joins TRBV11-3 to TRBJ2-5; D call uncertain. V lost 3 bases and J lost 5, with 13 bases in between. CDR3 length equals 14 residues. Germline CDR1 and CDR2: SGHNT and YENEEA. The CDR3 sequence is CASSFGPSRETQYF. The DNA of the CDR3 is TGTGCCAGCAGCTTTGGGCCCTCTCGGGAGACCCAGTACTTC.

Written as DNA, the CDR3 is TGTGCCAGCAGCCCCGCTGAGGATACGCAGTATTTT. As protein: CASSPAEDTQYF. This chain joins TRBV6-6 and TRBJ2-3; D gene unclear. V was pared by 6 bases and J by 6 bases, with 10 bases between. CDR3 length: 12 amino acids. CDR1 MNHNY and CDR2 SVGAGI come from the germline V gene (reference sequence).

The chain carries TRBV5-4 and TRBJ1-1, with D possibly TRBD1 on 6 matching bases. V was shortened by 3 bases and J by 4 bases, with 22 bases between the two germline ends. This CDR3 has 17 residues. CDR1 is SGHNT, CDR2 YYREEE, per germline (reference sequence). DNA for the CDR3: TGTGCCAGCAGCTCCCCCTATGGGGGCGAGTCAGGCACTGAAGCTTTCTTT. Amino acid sequence: CASSSPYGGESGTEAFF.

This clone was seen only once. The chain employs TRBV6-6 and TRBJ2-2; a weak D match, TRBD2 (6 bases). The CDR3 totals 15 residues. Trimming removed 3 bases at V and 5 bases at J, with 13 bases between. Germline assignment: CDR1 MNHNY and CDR2 SVGAGI (reference sequence). CDR3 residues: CASSYSGGITGELFF. The CDR3 DNA is TGTGCCAGCAGTTATAGTGGGGGGATTACCGGGGAGCTGTTTTTT.

This sequence joins TRBV6-5 and TRBJ2-3; D is possibly TRBD1 (5 bases). CDR1 is MNHEY and CDR2 is SVGAGI in the germline V gene. V was clipped by 4 bases and J by 7 bases, with 12 bases between them. The CDR3 has 13 residues. CDR3: CASSSLGHNTQYF. CDR3 in DNA: TGTGCCAGCAGTTCCCTAGGACATAATACGCAGTATTTT.

The CDR3 bases are TGTGCCAGCAGCCCTAGTAGCGGGAGAGCAGATACGCAGTATTTT. Amino acid sequence: CASSPSSGRADTQYF. V usage is TRBV11-2 and J usage is TRBJ2-3, with 9 positions matching TRBD2. Germline V gene lookup returns CDR1 SGHAT and CDR2 FQNNGV. This CDR3 spans 15 amino acids. With 5 bases clipped from V and 4 bases from J, the junction kept 7 bases outside the gene matches.

This sequence joins TRBV7-2 and TRBJ2-5, with 11 bases matching TRBD2. The CDR3 is 14 amino acids. The J segment lost 5 bases and the V segment lost 2 bases, leaving 1 base of the junction unmatched. Germline V gives CDR1 SGHTA, CDR2 FQGNSA. The CDR3 DNA reads as TGTGCCAGCAGCTTATCTAGCGGGAGGGAGACCCAGTACTTC. Protein: CASSLSSGRETQYF.

The chain couples TRBV19 to TRBJ1-5, with D unclear. This CDR3 has 12 residues. The germline V gene has CDR1 LNHDA and CDR2 SQIVND (reference sequence). V was pared by 7 bases and J by 5 bases, with 9 bases between. The CDR3 DNA is TGTGCCAGTAAGGTCGAGGATCAGCCCCAGCATTTT. This gives the protein CASKVEDQPQHF.

This clone came up once. The rearrangement joins TRBV29-1 to TRBJ2-7; D possibly corresponds to TRBD1 (5 bases). CDR3 length: 13 amino acids. Germline V lookup: CDR1 SQVTM, CDR2 ANQGSEA. V lost 5 bases, J lost 3 bases, and 14 bases lay in between. The CDR3 DNA is TGCAGCGTTAGGGGATGGACGGGCTACGAGCAGTACTTC. It encodes CSVRGWTGYEQYF.

The V and J genes are TRBV18 and TRBJ2-7, with D uncertain. This CDR3 spans 14 amino acids. CDR1 is KGHSH and CDR2 is LQKENI in the germline V gene. The V gene lost 6 bases and the J gene lost 1 base, with 13 bases spanning the gap. In DNA, the CDR3 is TGTGCCAGCTCTCCGGGTTACCAGTCCTACGAGCAGTACTTC. It translates to CASSPGYQSYEQYF.

The chain carries TRBV30 and TRBJ2-5; no reliable D call. Trimming left V 5 bases short and J 5 bases short, with 12 bases between. Germline lookup yields CDR1 GTSNPN and CDR2 SVGIG (reference sequence). The CDR3 extends over 12 amino acids. CDR3 protein: CAWDLARETQYF. CDR3 DNA sequence: TGTGCCTGGGACCTCGCGCGGGAGACCCAGTACTTC.

This clone was observed a few times. V gene TRBV11-3 combines with J gene TRBJ2-1; tentative D call: TRBD2 (7 bases). Germline values: CDR1 SGHNT, CDR2 YENEEA. The germline V and J ends were trimmed by 5 bases and 10 bases, with 15 bases remaining between them. The CDR3 is made up of 13 amino acids. The CDR3 is CASSPTRGGEQFF. CDR3 nucleotides: TGTGCCAGCAGCCCAACAAGGGGGGGGGAGCAGTTCTTC.

This clone was picked up a small number of times. This chain links TRBV9 with TRBJ2-1; TRBD2 might be the D (6 bases). The length of the CDR3 is 18 residues. V lost 0 bases and J 4 bases, leaving 20 bases between the germline ends. CDR1 SGDLS and CDR2 YYNGEE come from the germline V gene. CDR3 amino acids: CASSVALATGSYYNEQFF. The CDR3 DNA sequence: TGTGCCAGCAGCGTAGCGCTAGCGACCGGCTCATATTACAATGAGCAGTTCTTC.

The chain recombines TRBV11-2 with TRBJ2-1, with D possibly TRBD1 on 5 matching bases. The ends were cut back, 7 bases at V and 12 bases at J, with 13 bases in the middle. This CDR3 has 11 amino acids. Germline V gives CDR1 SGHAT, CDR2 FQNNGV. The CDR3 DNA is TGTGCCAGCACCCGGTGGCAGGGGCAGTTCTTC. This gives the protein CASTRWQGQFF.

This chain links TRBV5-1 with TRBJ1-1, with D possibly matching TRBD1 (6 bases). This CDR3 contains 15 residues. V was pared by 3 bases and J by 7 bases, with 19 bases between. Germline V gene data show CDR1 as SGHRS and CDR2 as YFSETQ. The CDR3 DNA reads TGCGCCAGCAGCTGGGGGCGGGGGGGGCTTGGTGAAGCTTTCTTT. Its translation: CASSWGRGGLGEAFF.

The chain is built from TRBV7-3 and TRBJ2-6, with unresolved D. The germline CDR1 and CDR2 sequences are SGHTA and FQGTGA. V lost 2 bases to trimming and J lost 2 bases, with 10 bases between them. The CDR3 is made up of 16 amino acids. The CDR3, as DNA: TGTGCCAGCAGCTTAGATTCGGGTGCTGGGGCCAACGTCCTGACTTTC. Amino acids: CASSLDSGAGANVLTF.